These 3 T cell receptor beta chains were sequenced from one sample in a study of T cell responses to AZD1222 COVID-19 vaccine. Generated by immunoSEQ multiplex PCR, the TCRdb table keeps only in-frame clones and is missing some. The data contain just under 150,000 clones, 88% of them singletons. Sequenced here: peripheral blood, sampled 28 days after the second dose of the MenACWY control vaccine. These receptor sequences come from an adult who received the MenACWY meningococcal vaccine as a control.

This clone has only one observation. The DNA of the CDR3 is TGTGCCAGCAGCGCGGACAGTGGTTACGGCTACACCTTC. It specifies CASSADSGYGYTF. The chain joins TRBV9 to TRBJ1-2, with D possibly being TRBD1 (6 bases). Germline CDR1 and CDR2: SGDLS and YYNGEE. The CDR3 has 13 residues. V lost 3 bases and J lost 8, with 14 bases in between.

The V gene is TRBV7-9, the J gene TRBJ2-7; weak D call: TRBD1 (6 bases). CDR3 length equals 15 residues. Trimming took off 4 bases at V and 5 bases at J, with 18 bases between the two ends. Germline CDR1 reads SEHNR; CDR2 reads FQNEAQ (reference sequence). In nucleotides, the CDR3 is TGTGCCAGCAGCTCGACTCCAGGGGCAGGGAACGAGCAGTACTTC. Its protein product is CASSSTPGAGNEQYF.

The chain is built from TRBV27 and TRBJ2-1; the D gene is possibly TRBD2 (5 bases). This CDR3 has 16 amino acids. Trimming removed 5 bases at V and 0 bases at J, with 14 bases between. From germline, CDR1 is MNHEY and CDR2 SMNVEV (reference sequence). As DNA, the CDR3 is TGTGCCAGCAGTCTAGACCAAACTAGCTCCTACAATGAGCAGTTCTTC. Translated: CASSLDQTSSYNEQFF.